This TCR beta chain was sequenced during a study of blood T cell repertoires in COVID-19 (dated by TCRdb to the early 2020s). Regarding the research as a whole: The collaborator samples originated in the United States, Italy and Spain and spanned the acute and convalescent phases of COVID-19. The prospective study material was composed of cDNA or gDNA derived from T cells, B-cell-depleted T cells, or PBMCs. Subjects who had been exposed to COVID-19, were actively infected with it, or had recovered from it provided the deeply sampled blood TCRbeta repertoires that made up the dataset. A freely available public database, intended as a resource for researchers studying the immune response to SARS-CoV-2, is where the repertoires were released. The samples were drawn from two sources: the first 160 participants of the ongoing ImmuneRACE study, and some 1,300 subjects contributed by 6 global collaborators. Sample metadata almost always included a de-identified subject ID, COVID-19 status, age in years and sex. Where HLA class I and class II types were available, the types were taken from metadata supplied by the sample provider, not from assay-based typing.

TCRbeta CDR3 regions were amplified from genomic DNA using the immunoSEQ Assay, a bias-controlled multiplex PCR. The study's processing was this. The number of nucleated cells in each sample was estimated by amplification of reference gene primers within the assay. Sequence reads were collapsed and filtered to measure the absolute abundance of every unique TCRbeta CDR3 rearrangement. For each sample, productive Simpson clonality was calculated as the square root of Simpson's diversity index over productive rearrangements. As stored in TCRdb, this immuneACCESS dataset retains in-frame rearrangements with V and J assigned. A fraction of the clones does not appear; measured against another copy, unresolved V genes explain less than half of the discrepancy, and the remainder lacks a known reason. The D gene and trimming were derived from the DNA, and the V and J assignments and clone size from that table. The sample yields almost 70,000 clones; roughly 80% were counted once. Clones ranked in the top ten supply approximately 15% of the sample.

In the case of this clone: No cognate antigen has been identified for it. Base qualities were left out, and no much larger clone turns up one base away.

The collaborating institutions used their own protocols to collect whole blood in K2EDTA tubes. For TCRbeta analysis, collaborators shipped samples as frozen whole blood, isolated PBMCs, or DNA extracted from either of those sample types. Reading from cysteine to phenylalanine, the CDR3 counts 13 amino acids. The DNA shown is the 39-base CDR3, in frame from base 1. V is pared back by 0 bases and J by 5 bases, with 7 bases lying between the germline termini. CDR1 and CDR2, looked up from the germline V gene, are SGHTA and FQGNSA. Study-wide conclusions, independent of this receptor: The amount of clinical and demographic metadata varied by source and participant and was provided uncurated.

The sample was peripheral blood. The TCR comes from a man aged 55-75 years with acute or convalescent COVID-19. The V gene is TRBV7-2 and the J gene is TRBJ2-5, with an unclear D gene assignment. Here is the DNA: TGTGCCAGCAGCTTAGCGGTCCGGGAGACCCAGTACTTC. Its amino acids are CASSLAVRETQYF.